The 23 T cell receptor beta chains presented below share a single source sample, sequenced in a study of T cell repertoires in cytomegalovirus infection. Their antigens are not known. A single record per CDR3 protein comes from TCRdb applying MiXCR to the reads. The sample records some 800,000 distinct CDR3 sequences, almost 30% being singletons. Specimen: cultured CD8+ T cells from PBMCs, collected from culture after CMV antigen stimulation. These receptors were taken from a human donor in good health (CMV status not recorded). Some clones in this sample may be carry-over from other donors' samples.

The chain carries TRBV4-1 and TRBJ1-2, with D perhaps TRBD1 (5 bases). Germline CDR1 MGHRA, CDR2 YSYEKL. The CDR3 is 15 residues long. V was trimmed by 8 bases and J by 4 bases, leaving 20 bases between them. The CDR3 sequence: CASHRDGTETYGYTF. The DNA of the CDR3 is TGCGCCAGCCACCGGGACGGAACTGAGACCTATGGCTACACCTTC.

V usage is TRBV27 and J usage is TRBJ2-1; maybe TRBD1 (6 bases). Trimming took 5 bases from V and 9 from J, leaving 20 bases between them. CDR1 is MNHEY and CDR2 is SMNVEV in the germline V gene (reference sequence). This CDR3 is built from 15 residues. CDR3 protein: CASSAGTKVYREQFF. As DNA, the CDR3 is TGTGCCAGCAGTGCCGGGACAAAAGTTTACCGTGAGCAGTTCTTC.

This chain uses TRBV28 with TRBJ2-5; 7 nucleotides align to TRBD1. V trimming: 6 bases; J trimming: 5 bases; junction bases outside the gene matches: 12. The CDR3 extends over 15 amino acids. The germline gives CDR1 MDHEN, CDR2 SYDVKM. Written as DNA, the CDR3 is TGTGCCAGCAGCTCCGACAGGGAGTTGCGGGAGACCCAGTACTTC. Protein product: CASSSDRELRETQYF.

The rearrangement links TRBV7-9 to TRBJ2-3; 10 nucleotides align to TRBD2. Germline V gene lookup returns CDR1 SEHNR and CDR2 FQNEAQ (reference sequence). V was clipped by 4 bases and J by 2 bases; unmatched bases: 9. The CDR3 consists of 17 residues. As DNA, the CDR3 is TGTGCCAGCAGCTCCCCCTCTAGCGGGGGATACACAGATACGCAGTATTTT. Translating gives CASSSPSSGGYTDTQYF.

The chain is built from TRBV4-1 and TRBJ1-1, with 7 positions matching TRBD1. With V trimmed by 9 bases and J by 3 bases, 7 bases remained unmatched. This CDR3 contains 13 residues. Germline V gene sequence: CDR1 MGHRA, CDR2 YSYEKL. The CDR3 DNA sequence: TGCGCCAGTGGCGACAGGGTTGACACTGAAGCTTTCTTT. It yields the protein CASGDRVDTEAFF.

This rearrangement joins TRBV20-1 to TRBJ1-2, with D tentatively TRBD1 (6 bases). V lost 2 bases and J lost 2, with 21 bases in between. This CDR3 contains 17 residues. Germline CDR1 and CDR2: DFQATT and SNEGSKA (reference sequence). For the CDR3, the DNA is TGCAGTGCTAGACCAACAGGGAGGCAGGGTTCGAACTATGGCTACACCTTC. Translated, it gives CSARPTGRQGSNYGYTF.

A few counts support this clonotype. The rearrangement joins TRBV10-2 to TRBJ1-2; no reliable D call. There are 14 residues in the CDR3. V lost 2 bases and J lost 4, with 11 bases in between. Germline V gene sequence: CDR1 WSHSY, CDR2 SAAADI. The CDR3 reads CASSEGSLSYGYTF. In nucleotides, the CDR3 is TGCGCCAGCAGTGAGGGCTCCCTAAGCTATGGCTACACCTTC.

The chain joins TRBV15 to TRBJ1-5; 7 bases align to TRBD1. The CDR3 is 17 amino acids. The V segment lost 1 base and the J segment 7 bases; nucleotides outside the gene matches: 13. In germline, CDR1 is LNHNV, CDR2 YYDKDF (reference sequence). CDR3 DNA sequence: TGTGCCACCAGCAGAGTGGGGACAGTTGACAGTCGACAGCCCCAGCATTTT. This codes for CATSRVGTVDSRQPQHF.

V gene TRBV27 combines with J gene TRBJ2-7; D unclear. CDR3 length: 14 amino acids. V gave up 5 bases and J gave up 2 bases, with 13 bases separating them. Looked up from germline, CDR1 is MNHEY and CDR2 is SMNVEV (reference sequence). Here the CDR3 reads CASSNKGGPYEQYF. The CDR3, as DNA: TGTGCCAGCAGTAACAAGGGCGGTCCCTACGAGCAGTACTTC.

This clonotype was seen ten or more times. The V gene is TRBV7-2, the J gene TRBJ1-1; the match to TRBD1 covers 8 bases. The germline gives CDR1 SGHTA, CDR2 FQGNSA. This CDR3 is 14 amino acids long. V lost 0 bases, J lost 7 bases, and 4 bases stayed unmatched. CDR3 amino acids: CASSLATGAGEAFF. The CDR3 DNA reads as TGTGCCAGCAGCTTAGCGACAGGGGCTGGTGAAGCTTTCTTT.

In its sample, this clonotype was seen a few times. J is TRBJ1-2 and V is TRBV7-9; D possibly corresponds to TRBD1 (6 bases). CDR3 length: 14 residues. Germline V CDR1 and CDR2: SEHNR, FQNEAQ (reference sequence). V lost 2 bases to trimming and J lost 8 bases, with 15 bases between them. The CDR3 DNA is TGTGCCAGCAGCTTATGGACAGCCCTAGAAGGCTACACCTTC. Amino acids: CASSLWTALEGYTF. Combining the CDR3 with reference TRBV7-9 and TRBJ1-2 gives the whole variable domain DTGVSQNPRHKITKRGQNVTFRCDPISEHNRLYWYRQTLGQGPEFLTYFQNEAQLEKSRLLSDRFSAERPKGSFSTLEIQRTEQGDSAMYLCASSLWTALEGYTFGSGTRLTVV.

The V and J genes are TRBV6-6 and TRBJ2-1; D is ambiguous. The V gene lost 2 bases and the J gene lost 9 bases, with 23 bases spanning the gap. The CDR3 covers 17 residues. From germline, CDR1 is MNHNY and CDR2 SVGAGI (reference sequence). The CDR3 is CASSYQQIDLSTGEQFF. As DNA, the CDR3 is TGTGCCAGCAGTTACCAACAAATAGATCTAAGTACGGGTGAGCAGTTCTTC.

There are many counts of this clonotype. The chain uses TRBV7-6 and TRBJ2-2, with TRBD2 matching over 8 bases. CDR1 is SGHVS and CDR2 is FNYEAQ in the germline V gene. This CDR3 spans 17 amino acids. With 5 bases clipped from V and 4 bases from J, the junction kept 12 bases outside the gene matches. The CDR3 DNA is TGTGCCAGCAGCCCGCTGAGAAGCGGGGGTGGCACCGGGGAGCTGTTTTTT. This codes for CASSPLRSGGGTGELFF. Combining the CDR3 with reference TRBV7-6 and TRBJ2-2 gives the whole variable domain GAGVSQSPRYKVTKRGQDVALRCDPISGHVSLYWYRQALGQGPEFLTYFNYEAQQDKSGLPNDRFSAERPEGSISTLTIQRTEQRDSAMYRCASSPLRSGGGTGELFFGEGSRLTVL.

In this sample, this clonotype turned up many times. J is TRBJ2-7 and V is TRBV10-3, with 8 positions matching TRBD1. The germline V gene has CDR1 ENHRY and CDR2 SYGVKD. The J segment lost 5 bases and the V segment lost 0 bases, leaving 3 bases of the junction unmatched. The CDR3 has 14 residues. The DNA of the CDR3 is TGTGCCATCAGTGAGTCAGGACAGGGAAACGAGCAGTACGTC. As protein: CAISESGQGNEQYV.

V is TRBV19 and J is TRBJ1-1; D remains ambiguous. Trimming pared 3 bases from V and 0 bases from J, leaving 11 bases between. This CDR3 has 15 amino acids. Germline loops: CDR1 LNHDA, CDR2 SQIVND (reference sequence). The CDR3 DNA follows: TGTGCCAGTAGTATGGGAGTAGCTCTGAACACTGAAGCTTTCTTT. Amino acids: CASSMGVALNTEAFF.

The chain employs TRBV29-1 and TRBJ2-7, with 10 bases identical to TRBD1. CDR3 size: 14 residues. Per germline, CDR1 SQVTM and CDR2 ANQGSEA. V gave up 6 bases and J gave up 4 bases; unmatched junction bases: 9. The CDR3 protein is CSVAGTGVRYEQYF. The CDR3 coding sequence is TGCAGCGTAGCCGGGACAGGGGTAAGGTACGAGCAGTACTTC.

This clonotype occurred a few times. The chain links TRBV29-1 to TRBJ2-7; possible D gene TRBD2, 7 bases. This CDR3 has 14 amino acids. Germline CDR1 SQVTM, CDR2 ANQGSEA. Trimming stripped 7 bases from V and 6 bases from J, with 22 bases between. The DNA for the CDR3 is TGCAGCGCAGGGGACTACCTCGCCGTTGGCGAGCAGTACTTC. Encoded protein: CSAGDYLAVGEQYF.

The chain links TRBV9 to TRBJ2-1; no firm D call. The CDR3 has 13 residues. CDR1 SGDLS and CDR2 YYNGEE come from the germline V gene. The germline V and J ends were trimmed by 0 bases and 8 bases, with 9 bases remaining between them. The CDR3 DNA sequence: TGTGCCAGCAGCGTAGAACCGGTGGATGAGCAGTTCTTC. Protein sequence: CASSVEPVDEQFF.

The table lists this clonotype with a few counts. The chain employs TRBV7-3 and TRBJ1-6; D is unclear. Trimming took 2 bases from V and 7 from J, leaving 9 bases between them. The CDR3 runs to 14 residues. Germline V gene lookup returns CDR1 SGHTA and CDR2 FQGTGA. The CDR3 nucleotides are TGTGCCAGCAGCTTACTCCAGAGAAATTCACCCCTCCACTTT. Translated: CASSLLQRNSPLHF.

The chain joins TRBV28 to TRBJ2-4; no clear D gene. The CDR3 sequence is 14 residues long. Trimming left V 9 bases short and J 0 bases short, with 12 bases between. Germline lookup yields CDR1 MDHEN and CDR2 SYDVKM. The CDR3 protein is CARECVLAKNIQYF. CDR3 in DNA: TGTGCCAGAGAGTGCGTCCTAGCCAAAAACATTCAGTACTTC.

This clonotype was detected a few times. The chain combines TRBV14 with TRBJ2-1; maybe TRBD2 (5 bases). Germline V CDR1 and CDR2: SGHDN, FVKESK. The CDR3 sequence is 16 residues long. V lost 0 bases and J lost 2, with 11 bases in between. In nucleotides, the CDR3 is TGTGCCAGCAGCCAAGATCCGGGGAGCCCCTACAATGAGCAGTTCTTC. Residues: CASSQDPGSPYNEQFF.

The CDR3: CASSPREGAPYEQYV. The CDR3 DNA reads as TGTGCTAGCAGCCCTCGGGAGGGGGCCCCCTACGAGCAGTACGTC. V is TRBV7-6 and J is TRBJ2-7; a weak D match, TRBD2 (8 bases). Germline V lookup: CDR1 SGHVS, CDR2 FNYEAQ. The CDR3 loop spans 15 amino acids.

At least ten counts were recorded for this clonotype. V is TRBV7-9 and J is TRBJ2-7; maybe TRBD1 (6 bases). Trimming took 2 bases from V and 0 from J, leaving 11 bases between them. The CDR3 is 15 residues long. The germline CDR1 and CDR2 sequences are SEHNR and FQNEAQ (reference sequence). CDR3 nucleotide sequence: TGTGCCAGCAGCTTATATCAGGGGAGCTCCTACGAGCAGTACTTC. Its protein product is CASSLYQGSSYEQYF.